This T cell receptor beta chain was identified in a study of prognosis after radiotherapy for stage I lung cancer. About the study: Therapy that ran concurrently with stereotactic body radiotherapy was given to no patient.

It was by two-round multiplex PCR that TCR beta CDR3 was amplified from genomic DNA. Every TRBV and TRBJ gene had its own specific primer in first-round PCR. TCRdb processed the multiplex PCR reads anew with MiXCR; each CDR3 protein has one entry. This repertoire shows 31,000 or so distinct CDR3 sequences, about 43% found once; its top ten account for 16%. The V gene's germline CDR1 is MNHNS and CDR2 SASEGT. J was trimmed by 0 bases and V by 6 bases; bases with no gene match: 9. This CDR3 is 17 amino acids long. This clonotype was counted at least ten times. The sequenced sample was PBMCs, obtained before or after stereotactic body radiation therapy (not recorded which). This clonotype was obtained from a donor at least 50 years old with non-small cell lung cancer. The chain employs TRBV6-1 and TRBJ2-3; 10 nucleotides align to TRBD2. The CDR3 region has the DNA TGTGCCAGCAGCAGAATTCGACTAGCGGGTAGCACAGATACGCAGTATTTT. This codes for CASSRIRLAGSTDTQYF.